A selection of T cell receptor beta chains follows, all from one sample in a study of Ad26.COV2.S vaccination and SARS-CoV-2 variants. Sequenced by immunoSEQ multiplex PCR; TCRdb stores in-frame clones only, minus some. The sample includes 250,000 or so clones, 87% of them seen just once. The sequencing used peripheral blood, collected in a trial of Ad26.COV2.S vaccine versus placebo. The receptors come from a person aged 18-60 years who received the Ad26.COV2.S COVID-19 vaccine or a placebo. The CDR3 runs from the conserved cysteine through the conserved F or W. Each record gives: J gene, D gene, V gene, clone size, CDR3 protein, CDR3 DNA. The D gene is left open where the match is weak. Only some rows state a clone size, as once, few, many or a class for expanded clones.

>TRBJ2-7|NA|TRBV4-3|NA
CASSQGGDRYPYEQYF
TGCGCCAGCAGCCAAGGGGGGGACAGATACCCCTACGAGCAGTACTTC
>TRBJ1-3|NA|TRBV3-1/TRBV3-2|NA
CASSGRSRVPGNTIYF
TGTGCCAGCAGCGGAAGATCCAGGGTCCCTGGAAACACCATATATTTT
>TRBJ2-3|TRBD2|TRBV7-2|NA
CASSLMLAGGRDTQYF
TGTGCCAGCAGCTTAATGCTAGCGGGGGGGCGAGATACGCAGTATTTT
>TRBJ2-3|NA|TRBV7-8|NA
CASSLKTSVTDTQYF
TGTGCCAGCAGCTTAAAGACTAGTGTCACAGATACGCAGTATTTT
>TRBJ1-3|NA|TRBV4-3|NA
CASSQVADVSGNTIYF
TGCGCCAGCAGCCAAGTGGCGGATGTAAGTGGAAACACCATATATTTT
>TRBJ2-1|TRBD2|TRBV20-1|NA
CSASWLAGGLSSYNEQFF
TGCAGTGCTAGTTGGCTAGCGGGAGGGTTGAGCTCCTACAATGAGCAGTTCTTC
>TRBJ1-3|TRBD1|TRBV18|NA
CASSPIPPGGSGNTIYF
TGTGCCAGCTCACCTATCCCGCCAGGGGGCTCTGGAAACACCATATATTTT
>TRBJ2-1|NA|TRBV7-2|NA
CASSPPGRDEQFF
TGTGCCAGCAGCCCCCCCGGGCGGGATGAGCAGTTCTTC
>TRBJ2-3|NA|TRBV7-9|NA
CASSSADTQYF
TGTGCCAGCAGCTCAGCAGATACGCAGTATTTT
>TRBJ1-2|NA|TRBV4-3|NA
CASSQLKTSYGYTF
TGCGCCAGCAGCCAATTAAAAACAAGCTATGGCTACACCTTC
>TRBJ2-3|NA|TRBV30|NA
CAWSVGSTDTQYF
TGTGCCTGGAGTGTGGGAAGCACAGATACGCAGTATTTT
>TRBJ2-3|NA|TRBV19|NA
CASSSKPNVLRDTQYF
TGTGCCAGTAGTAGCAAACCCAACGTCTTAAGAGATACGCAGTATTTT
>TRBJ2-5|NA|TRBV2|NA
CASGRDRQETQYF
TGTGCCAGCGGACGGGATCGTCAAGAGACCCAGTACTTC
>TRBJ1-4|TRBD1|TRBV6-5|NA
CASSWARGHEKLFF
TGTGCCAGCAGTTGGGCCAGGGGGCATGAAAAACTGTTTTTT
>TRBJ2-5|NA|TRBV7-9|NA
CASSLRRARQETQYF
TGTGCCAGCAGCCTACGGCGGGCTCGACAAGAGACCCAGTACTTC
>TRBJ1-5|NA|TRBV4-1|NA
CASSPGWGGEWGSNQPQHF
TGCGCCAGCAGCCCCGGGTGGGGGGGCGAGTGGGGAAGCAATCAGCCCCAGCATTTT
>TRBJ2-7|NA|TRBV2|NA
CASSGVGPPYEQYF
TGTGCCAGCAGCGGAGTGGGGCCACCTTACGAGCAGTACTTC
>TRBJ1-4|NA|TRBV15|NA
CATSRSEKLFF
TGTGCCACCAGCAGATCGGAAAAACTGTTTTTT
>TRBJ1-2|NA|TRBV25-1|NA
CASSEPGYGYTF
TGTGCCAGCAGTGAACCCGGTTACGGCTACACCTTC
>TRBJ2-3|NA|TRBV5-5|NA
CASSLGGFTDTQYF
TGTGCCAGCAGCTTGGGCGGATTCACAGATACGCAGTATTTT
>TRBJ2-7|NA|TRBV18|NA
CASSPVGQSSYEQYF
TGTGCCAGCTCACCTGTCGGACAAAGCTCCTACGAGCAGTACTTC
>TRBJ2-1|NA|TRBV19|NA
CASSIHQGTTLNEQFF
TGTGCCAGTAGTATTCATCAGGGTACAACGCTCAATGAGCAGTTCTTC
>TRBJ1-4|NA|TRBV7-2|NA
CASSLTRGGGGEKLFF
TGTGCCAGCAGCTTGACCCGGGGCGGCGGAGGGGAAAAACTGTTTTTT
>TRBJ2-3|TRBD2|TRBV5-1|once
CASSLTGGLSGTDTQYF
TGCGCCAGCAGCTTAACGGGGGGGCTCTCTGGCACAGATACGCAGTATTTT
>TRBJ2-1|TRBD2|TRBV7-9|NA
CASSPRLAGGVLNEQFF
TGTGCCAGCAGCCCTCGACTAGCGGGAGGGGTCTTAAATGAGCAGTTCTTC
>TRBJ2-1|TRBD2|TRBV5-4|NA
CASSYSLTGTSSYNEQFF
TGTGCCAGCAGCTACTCGTTAACCGGGACTAGCTCCTACAATGAGCAGTTCTTC
>TRBJ2-7|NA|TRBV7-2|few
CASSYWGASYEQYF
TGTGCCAGCAGCTATTGGGGGGCCTCCTACGAGCAGTACTTC
>TRBJ1-5|NA|TRBV19|NA
CASHEVGSNQPQHF
TGTGCCAGCCACGAAGTCGGCAGCAATCAGCCCCAGCATTTT
>TRBJ1-6|NA|TRBV30|NA
CASTSARGLNSPLHF
TGTGCCTCCACTTCCGCCCGGGGCCTAAATTCACCCCTCCACTTT
>TRBJ1-4|NA|TRBV25-1|NA
CASSEFQGRANEKLFF
TGTGCCAGCAGTGAATTTCAGGGCAGGGCAAATGAAAAACTGTTTTTT